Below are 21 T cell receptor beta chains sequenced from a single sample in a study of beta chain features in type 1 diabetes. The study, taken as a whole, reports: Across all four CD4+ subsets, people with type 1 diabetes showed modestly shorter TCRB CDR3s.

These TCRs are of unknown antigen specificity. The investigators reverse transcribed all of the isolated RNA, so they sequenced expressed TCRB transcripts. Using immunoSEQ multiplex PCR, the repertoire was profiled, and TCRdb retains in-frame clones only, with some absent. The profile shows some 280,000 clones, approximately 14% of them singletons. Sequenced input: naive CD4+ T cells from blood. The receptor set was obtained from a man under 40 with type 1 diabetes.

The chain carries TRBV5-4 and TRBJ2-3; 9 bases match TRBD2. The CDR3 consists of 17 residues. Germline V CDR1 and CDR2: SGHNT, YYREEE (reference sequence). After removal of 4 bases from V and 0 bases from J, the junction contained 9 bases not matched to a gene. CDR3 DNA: TGTGCCAGCAGCCCATTTGGAACTAGCGGGAGCACAGATACGCAGTATTTT. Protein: CASSPFGTSGSTDTQYF. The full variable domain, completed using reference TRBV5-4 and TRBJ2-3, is ETGVTQSPTHLIKTRGQQVTLRCSSQSGHNTVSWYQQALGQGPQFIFQYYREEENGRGNFPPRFSGLQFPNYSSELNVNALELDDSALYLCASSPFGTSGSTDTQYFGPGTRLTVL.

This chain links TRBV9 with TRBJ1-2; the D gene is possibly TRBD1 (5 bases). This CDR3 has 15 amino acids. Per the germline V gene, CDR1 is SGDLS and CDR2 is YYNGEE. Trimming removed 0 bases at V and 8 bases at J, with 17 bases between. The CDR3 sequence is CASSVDVQGVRGYTF. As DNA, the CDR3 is TGTGCCAGCAGCGTAGATGTGCAGGGTGTAAGAGGCTACACCTTC.

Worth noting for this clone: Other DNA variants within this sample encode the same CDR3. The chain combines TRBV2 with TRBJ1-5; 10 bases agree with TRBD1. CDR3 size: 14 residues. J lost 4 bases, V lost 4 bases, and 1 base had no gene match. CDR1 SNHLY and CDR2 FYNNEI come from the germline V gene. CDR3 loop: CASSGTGGNQPQHF. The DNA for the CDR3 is TGTGCCAGCAGTGGGACAGGGGGTAATCAGCCCCAGCATTTT.

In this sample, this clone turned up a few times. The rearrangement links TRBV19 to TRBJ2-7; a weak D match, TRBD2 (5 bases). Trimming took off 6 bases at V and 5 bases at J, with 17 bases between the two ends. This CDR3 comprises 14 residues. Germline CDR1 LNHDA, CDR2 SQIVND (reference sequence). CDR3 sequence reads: CASRKQSRENEQYF. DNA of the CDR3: TGTGCCAGTAGAAAACAGAGCCGGGAAAACGAGCAGTACTTC.

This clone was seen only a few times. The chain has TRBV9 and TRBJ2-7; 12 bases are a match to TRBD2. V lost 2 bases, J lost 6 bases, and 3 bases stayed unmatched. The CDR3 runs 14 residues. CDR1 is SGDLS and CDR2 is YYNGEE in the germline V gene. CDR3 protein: CASSVGLAGTEQYF. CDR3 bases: TGTGCCAGCAGCGTTGGACTAGCGGGAACCGAGCAGTACTTC.

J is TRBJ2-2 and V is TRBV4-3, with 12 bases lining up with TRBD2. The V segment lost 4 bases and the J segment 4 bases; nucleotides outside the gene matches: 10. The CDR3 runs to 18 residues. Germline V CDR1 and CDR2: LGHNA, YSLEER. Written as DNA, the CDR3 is TGCGCCAGCAGCCGAACTTCGGGACTAGCGGGCGGCACCGGGGAGCTGTTTTTT. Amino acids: CASSRTSGLAGGTGELFF.

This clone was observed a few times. The CDR3 coding sequence is TGTGCCATCAGTGGAGGACAGGGGAACTCCTACAATGAGCAGTTCTTC. This translates into CAISGGQGNSYNEQFF. The chain links TRBV10-3 to TRBJ2-1; 9 bases match TRBD1. The CDR3 consists of 16 residues. V lost 4 bases to trimming and J lost 0 bases; unmatched junction nucleotides: 4. Germline V gives CDR1 ENHRY, CDR2 SYGVKD.

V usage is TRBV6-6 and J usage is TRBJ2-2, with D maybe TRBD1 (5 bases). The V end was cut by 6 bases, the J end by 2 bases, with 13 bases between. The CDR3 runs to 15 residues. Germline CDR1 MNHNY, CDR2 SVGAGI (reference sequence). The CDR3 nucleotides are TGTGCCAGCAGGCAGGCGCAGGGAAACACCGGGGAGCTGTTTTTT. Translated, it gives CASRQAQGNTGELFF.

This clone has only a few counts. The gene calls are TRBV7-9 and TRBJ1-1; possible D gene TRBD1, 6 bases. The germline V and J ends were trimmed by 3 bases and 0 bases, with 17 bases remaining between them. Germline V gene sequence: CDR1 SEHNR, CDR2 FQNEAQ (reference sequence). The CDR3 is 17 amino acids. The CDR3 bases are TGTGCCAGCAGCTTTCCGACAGGTGGGCCGATGAACACTGAAGCTTTCTTT. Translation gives CASSFPTGGPMNTEAFF.

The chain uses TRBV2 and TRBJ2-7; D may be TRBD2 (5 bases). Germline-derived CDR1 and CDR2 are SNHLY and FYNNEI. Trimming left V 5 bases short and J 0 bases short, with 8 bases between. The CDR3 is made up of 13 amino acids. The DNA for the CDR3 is TGTGCCAGCAGTAGCGGCAGCTCCTACGAGCAGTACTTC. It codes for CASSSGSSYEQYF.

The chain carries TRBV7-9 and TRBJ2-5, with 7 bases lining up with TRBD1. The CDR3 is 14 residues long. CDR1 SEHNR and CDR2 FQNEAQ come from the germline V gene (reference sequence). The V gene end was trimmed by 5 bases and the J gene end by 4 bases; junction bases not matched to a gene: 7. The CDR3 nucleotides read TGTGCCAGCAGCGGCAGGGGGACAGTAGAGACCCAGTACTTC. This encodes CASSGRGTVETQYF.

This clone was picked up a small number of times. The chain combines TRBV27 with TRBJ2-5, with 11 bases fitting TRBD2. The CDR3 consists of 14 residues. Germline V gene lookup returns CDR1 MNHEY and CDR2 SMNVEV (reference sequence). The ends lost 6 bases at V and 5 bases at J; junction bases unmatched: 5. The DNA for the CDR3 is TGTGCCAGCAGCGTAGCGGGAGGGCGCGAGACCCAGTACTTC. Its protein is CASSVAGGRETQYF.

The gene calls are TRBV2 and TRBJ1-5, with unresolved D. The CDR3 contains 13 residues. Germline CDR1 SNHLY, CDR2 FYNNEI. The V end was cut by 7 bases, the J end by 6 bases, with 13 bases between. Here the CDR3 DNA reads TGTGCCAGCAAGTCCAGCGAAAGTCAGCCCCAGCATTTT. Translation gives CASKSSESQPQHF. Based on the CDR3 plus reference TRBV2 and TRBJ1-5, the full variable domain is EPEVTQTPSHQVTQMGQEVILRCVPISNHLYFYWYRQILGQKVEFLVSFYNNEISEKSEIFDDQFSVERPDGSNFTLKIRSTKLEDSAMYFCASKSSESQPQHFGDGTRLSIL.

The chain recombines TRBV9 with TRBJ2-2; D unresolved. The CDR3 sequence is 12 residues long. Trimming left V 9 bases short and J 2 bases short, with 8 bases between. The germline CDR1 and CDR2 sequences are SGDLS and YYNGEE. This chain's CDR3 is CATRSNTGELFF. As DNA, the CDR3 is TGTGCCACCCGGTCCAACACCGGGGAGCTGTTTTTT.

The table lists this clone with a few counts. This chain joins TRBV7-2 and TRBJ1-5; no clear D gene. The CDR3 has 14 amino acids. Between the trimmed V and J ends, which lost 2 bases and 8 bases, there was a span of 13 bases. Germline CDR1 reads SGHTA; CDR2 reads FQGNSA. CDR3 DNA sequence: TGTGCCAGCAGCTTAAATCCCGGCGCGGAGCCCCAGCATTTT. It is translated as CASSLNPGAEPQHF.

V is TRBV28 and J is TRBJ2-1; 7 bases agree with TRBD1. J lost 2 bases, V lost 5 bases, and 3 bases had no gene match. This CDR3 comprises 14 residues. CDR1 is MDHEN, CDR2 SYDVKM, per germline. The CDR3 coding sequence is TGTGCCAGCAGTCAGGGACAGCCCTACAATGAGCAGTTCTTC. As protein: CASSQGQPYNEQFF.

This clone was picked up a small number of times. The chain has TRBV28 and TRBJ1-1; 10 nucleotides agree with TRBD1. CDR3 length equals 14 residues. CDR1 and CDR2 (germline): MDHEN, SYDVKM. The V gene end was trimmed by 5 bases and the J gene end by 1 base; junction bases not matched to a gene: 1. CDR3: CASSRTGGNTEAFF. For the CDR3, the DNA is TGTGCCAGCAGTCGGACAGGGGGGAACACTGAAGCTTTCTTT.

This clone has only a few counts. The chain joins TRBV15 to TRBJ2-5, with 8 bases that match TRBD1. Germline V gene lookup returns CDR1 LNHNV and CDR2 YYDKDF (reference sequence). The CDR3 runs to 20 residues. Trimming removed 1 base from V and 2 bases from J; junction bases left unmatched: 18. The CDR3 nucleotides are TGTGCCACCAGCAGAGGAGATCACTGGACGGGACAGGCACCGCAAGAGACCCAGTACTTC. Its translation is CATSRGDHWTGQAPQETQYF.

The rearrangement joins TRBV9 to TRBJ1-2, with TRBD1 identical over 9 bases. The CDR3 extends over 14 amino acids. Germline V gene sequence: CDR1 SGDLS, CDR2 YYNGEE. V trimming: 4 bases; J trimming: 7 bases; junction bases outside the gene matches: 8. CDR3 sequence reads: CASSSLKTGGGYTF. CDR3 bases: TGTGCCAGCAGCTCCCTCAAGACAGGGGGTGGCTACACCTTC.

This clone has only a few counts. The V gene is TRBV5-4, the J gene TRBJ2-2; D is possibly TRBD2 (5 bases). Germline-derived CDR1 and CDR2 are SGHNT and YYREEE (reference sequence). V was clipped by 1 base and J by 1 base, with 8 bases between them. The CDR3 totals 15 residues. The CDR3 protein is CASSLSGVNTGELFF. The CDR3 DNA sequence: TGTGCCAGCAGCTTGAGCGGAGTGAACACCGGGGAGCTGTTTTTT.

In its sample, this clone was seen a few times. Written as DNA, the CDR3 is TGTGCCTGGAGTGCTGCGGGGAGACAGCCCCAGCATTTT. The encoded protein is CAWSAAGRQPQHF. The genes are TRBV30 and TRBJ1-5, with no clear D. The ends were cut back, 1 base at V and 7 bases at J, with 11 bases in the middle. Looked up from germline, CDR1 is GTSNPN and CDR2 is SVGIG (reference sequence). This CDR3 comprises 13 residues.